This passage covers 18 T cell receptor beta chains from one sample sequenced in a study of blood T cell repertoires in COVID-19. TCRdb's copy holds only in-frame clones and misses some; the assay was immunoSEQ multiplex PCR. The data contain approximately 250,000 clones, 70% to 90% of them singletons. Sequencing was done on a sample of peripheral blood. These receptors were collected from a young man with active or convalescent COVID-19.

The chain carries TRBV5-6 and TRBJ1-5; no reliable D call. Trimming stripped 0 bases from V and 4 bases from J, with 8 bases between. Germline CDR1 reads SGHDT; CDR2 reads YYEEEE. This CDR3 is 14 amino acids long. CDR3 nucleotide sequence: TGTGCCAGCAGCTTGGGGACGGGGAATCAGCCCCAGCATTTT. This gives the protein CASSLGTGNQPQHF. The full variable domain, completed using reference TRBV5-6 and TRBJ1-5, is DAGVTQSPTHLIKTRGQQVTLRCSPKSGHDTVSWYQQALGQGPQFIFQYYEEEERQRGNFPDRFSGHQFPNYSSELNVNALLLGDSALYLCASSLGTGNQPQHFGDGTRLSIL.

In this sample, this clone turned up a few times. V is TRBV6-4 and J is TRBJ2-1; D perhaps matches TRBD2 (6 bases). V lost 2 bases and J lost 9, with 14 bases in between. This CDR3 is 14 amino acids long. In germline, CDR1 is MRHNA, CDR2 SNTAGT. The CDR3 coding sequence is TGTGCCAGCAGTGACGGGGAGGATCGATCTGAGCAGTTCTTC. Translated: CASSDGEDRSEQFF.

The V gene is TRBV11-2, the J gene TRBJ2-3, with 7 bases identical to TRBD2. The CDR3 extends over 16 amino acids. Germline V gives CDR1 SGHAT, CDR2 FQNNGV. J lost 2 bases, V lost 4 bases, and 9 bases had no gene match. The CDR3 DNA reads TGTGCCAGCAGCTCCGAACCGGGGGGAACCACAGATACGCAGTATTTT. Translated, it gives CASSSEPGGTTDTQYF.

The chain links TRBV30 to TRBJ1-5; D call uncertain. Trimming took off 1 base at V and 5 bases at J, with 9 bases between the two ends. The germline gives CDR1 GTSNPN, CDR2 SVGIG (reference sequence). The CDR3 sequence is 13 residues long. The CDR3 spells CAWSDLEDQPQHF. Here the CDR3 DNA reads TGTGCCTGGAGTGATCTTGAGGATCAGCCCCAGCATTTT.

This clone was found once. The chain has TRBV6-6 and TRBJ2-1; 9 bases line up with TRBD1. The trim removed 6 bases at V and 4 bases at J, leaving 7 bases unmatched. The CDR3 spans 15 residues. Germline lookup yields CDR1 MNHNY and CDR2 SVGAGI (reference sequence). CDR3 amino acids: CASREPGTGYNEQFF. The CDR3 bases are TGTGCCAGCAGAGAGCCCGGGACAGGGTACAATGAGCAGTTCTTC.

This rearrangement joins TRBV30 to TRBJ2-7; 7 bases agree with TRBD1. J was trimmed by 3 bases and V by 3 bases; bases with no gene match: 11. CDR3 size: 15 residues. Germline CDR1 reads GTSNPN; CDR2 reads SVGIG (reference sequence). CDR3 DNA sequence: TGTGCCTGGAGCCCCGGTCAGGGGGTAATCTACGAGCAGTACTTC. Residues: CAWSPGQGVIYEQYF.

The chain combines TRBV6-5 with TRBJ1-5; the D gene is possibly TRBD1 (6 bases). V lost 5 bases, J lost 6 bases, and 14 bases lay in between. The CDR3 runs 14 residues. Per germline, CDR1 MNHEY and CDR2 SVGAGI. CDR3 sequence (DNA): TGTGCCAGCAGTCCCGGGGGGCTTAGTCAGCCCCAGCATTTT. Translating gives CASSPGGLSQPQHF.

The J gene is TRBJ2-3, the V gene TRBV19; 7 nucleotides agree with TRBD2. V lost 4 bases and J lost 3; bases outside the gene matches: 16. The germline V gene encodes CDR1 LNHDA and CDR2 SQIVND (reference sequence). CDR3 length: 18 amino acids. The CDR3 loop is CASSKSPPRAGKTDTQYF. DNA of the CDR3: TGTGCCAGTAGTAAATCACCCCCCCGAGCGGGGAAGACAGATACGCAGTATTTT. Complete variable domain (other parts from reference TRBV19 and TRBJ2-3): DGGITQSPKYLFRKEGQNVTLSCEQNLNHDAMYWYRQDPGQGLRLIYYSQIVNDFQKGDIAEGYSVSREKKESFPLTVTSAQKNPTAFYLCASSKSPPRAGKTDTQYFGPGTRLTVL.

V usage is TRBV16 and J usage is TRBJ1-5; D remains unclear. V shed 5 bases and J shed 3 bases, with 11 bases lying between them. The CDR3 loop spans 14 amino acids. The V gene's germline CDR1 is KGHSY and CDR2 FQNENV. Written as DNA, the CDR3 is TGTGCCAGCAGCAGAAGCAACGCCAATCAGCCCCAGCATTTT. Translation gives CASSRSNANQPQHF.

This chain uses TRBV14 with TRBJ2-1; 9 bases match TRBD2. The J segment lost 4 bases and the V segment lost 4 bases, leaving 8 bases of the junction unmatched. The CDR3 loop spans 16 amino acids. Looked up from germline, CDR1 is SGHDN and CDR2 is FVKESK. CDR3 in DNA: TGTGCCAGCAGCCCCCTCGCGGGGGGGCCGTACAATGAGCAGTTCTTC. It translates to CASSPLAGGPYNEQFF.

V gene TRBV2 combines with J gene TRBJ2-3; 8 nucleotides match TRBD2. J gave up 5 bases and V 2 bases, and 9 bases lay outside the gene matches. The CDR3 contains 16 residues. Germline V gene sequence: CDR1 SNHLY, CDR2 FYNNEI. CDR3 in amino acids: CASSEFAGGAGDTQYF. CDR3 in DNA: TGTGCCAGCAGTGAATTCGCGGGGGGAGCCGGAGATACGCAGTATTTT.

This chain joins TRBV27 and TRBJ2-7, with 11 bases lining up with TRBD1. The J segment lost 3 bases and the V segment lost 8 bases, leaving 9 bases of the junction unmatched. The germline V gene has CDR1 MNHEY and CDR2 SMNVEV (reference sequence). The CDR3 contains 15 residues. The CDR3 nucleotides are TGTGCCAGCGTGGGCTGGGACAGGGGGGTCTACGAGCAGTACTTC. Protein sequence: CASVGWDRGVYEQYF.

This clone was observed a single time. The gene calls are TRBV5-4 and TRBJ2-2; TRBD2 matches at 9 bases. CDR1 SGHNT and CDR2 YYREEE come from the germline V gene (reference sequence). The V gene end was trimmed by 4 bases and the J gene end by 5 bases; junction bases not matched to a gene: 6. This CDR3 is 15 amino acids long. The CDR3 bases are TGTGCCAGCAGCCTTGGCGGGGGGGGAACCGGGGAGCTGTTTTTT. This encodes CASSLGGGGTGELFF.

CDR3 loop: CASGDRDSSYEQYF. CDR3 DNA: TGTGCCAGTGGGGACCGGGACAGCTCCTACGAGCAGTACTTC. The rearrangement uses TRBV19 and TRBJ2-7; 7 bases match TRBD1. J was trimmed by 0 bases and V by 8 bases; bases with no gene match: 7. This CDR3 region has 14 residues. Germline CDR1 LNHDA, CDR2 SQIVND (reference sequence). The complete variable domain, with remaining parts taken from reference TRBV19 and TRBJ2-7, reads DGGITQSPKYLFRKEGQNVTLSCEQNLNHDAMYWYRQDPGQGLRLIYYSQIVNDFQKGDIAEGYSVSREKKESFPLTVTSAQKNPTAFYLCASGDRDSSYEQYFGPGTRLTVT.

The chain combines TRBV7-9 with TRBJ1-2; 7 nucleotides align to TRBD1. V was pared by 7 bases and J by 5 bases, with 16 bases of the junction left unmatched. Germline V gene data show CDR1 as SEHNR and CDR2 as FQNEAQ (reference sequence). There are 16 residues in the CDR3. The CDR3 nucleotides are TGTGCCAGCACCCAGTCCGGGACAGACTCACTTTATGGCTACACCTTC. Residues: CASTQSGTDSLYGYTF.

This clone came up a few times. The chain carries TRBV6-4 and TRBJ2-1; 11 bases fit TRBD2. Trimming took 3 bases from V and 4 from J; bases not matched to a gene: 2. CDR1 and CDR2 (germline): MRHNA, SNTAGT. The CDR3 has 15 amino acids. The DNA for the CDR3 is TGTGCCAGCAGTGAAGGGACTAGCGGATACAATGAGCAGTTCTTC. Amino acids: CASSEGTSGYNEQFF.

This chain connects TRBV6-5 to TRBJ1-1; D call uncertain. CDR1 MNHEY and CDR2 SVGAGI come from the germline V gene. Trimming stripped 4 bases from V and 3 bases from J, with 12 bases between. CDR3 length equals 14 residues. CDR3 region: CASSLDILHTEAFF. The DNA of the CDR3 is TGTGCCAGCAGTTTAGACATCCTGCACACTGAAGCTTTCTTT.

This clone was seen a single time. This chain connects TRBV3-1 (or the pseudogene TRBV3-2) to TRBJ2-3; 8 nucleotides line up with TRBD2. The length of the CDR3 is 17 residues. Germline V gene sequence: CDR1 LGHDT, CDR2 YNNKEL (reference sequence). The J segment lost 4 bases and the V segment lost 0 bases, leaving 9 bases of the junction unmatched. The DNA of the CDR3 is TGTGCCAGCAGCCAAGATCCGGGACTAGGTCACGCAGATACGCAGTATTTT. It encodes CASSQDPGLGHADTQYF.